Listed below are T cell receptor beta chains from one sample, sequenced in a study of T cell changes during pregnancy in multiple sclerosis. Measured with immunoSEQ multiplex PCR; TCRdb has only the in-frame clones, and not every one. The table has roughly 69,000 clones, under 95% seen once. The sequences come from peripheral blood, collected in the third trimester of pregnancy. Every receptor here comes from a female donor with multiple sclerosis, enrolled in a pregnancy study. Each CDR3 is given with its conserved first and last residue. The D gene is left open where the match is weak. Not all rows give a size; the values are once, few, many and, for expanded clones, a class.

j_gene	v_gene	d_gene	abundance	len	CDR3nt	CDR3aa
TRBJ2-1	TRBV30	TRBD2	-	14	TGTGCCTGGAGTGTACGACTAGCCGGCAATGAGCAGTTCTTC	CAWSVRLAGNEQFF
TRBJ1-1	TRBV7-3	TRBD1	-	15	TGTGCCAGCAGCCCCCCGGGACAGAAGAACACTGAAGCTTTCTTT	CASSPPGQKNTEAFF
TRBJ2-7	TRBV27	TRBD1	-	16	TGTGCCAGCAGTACTAGACAGGGTGGGGGCTCCTACGAGCAGTACTTC	CASSTRQGGGSYEQYF
TRBJ2-7	TRBV15	-	-	14	TGTGCCACCAGCAGAGATTTGGTAGCCCCCGAGCAGTACTTC	CATSRDLVAPEQYF
TRBJ2-1	TRBV9	TRBD2	-	15	TGTGCCAGCAGCTCCGGGACTAACCAACATAATGAGCAGTTCTTC	CASSSGTNQHNEQFF
TRBJ1-1	TRBV4-2	TRBD1	-	15	TGTGCCAGCAGCCAAGGGACAGGGGGGAGCGCTGAAGCTTTCTTT	CASSQGTGGSAEAFF
TRBJ2-3	TRBV10-1	TRBD2	-	17	TGCGCCAGCAGTGTGACTAGCGGGGGCCCCATCACAGATACGCAGTATTTT	CASSVTSGGPITDTQYF
TRBJ1-2	TRBV4-1	-	-	15	TGCGCCAGCAGCCGTCTGTCCGGAGAGTATGATGGCTACACCTTC	CASSRLSGEYDGYTF
TRBJ1-6	TRBV5-5	TRBD1	-	14	TGTGCCAGCAGCACACAGGGGGCGGCTTCACCCCTCCACTTT	CASSTQGAASPLHF
TRBJ2-7	TRBV27	-	-	13	TGTGCCAGCAGTACAGGTCCTTCCTACGAGCAGTACTTC	CASSTGPSYEQYF
TRBJ2-5	TRBV5-4	TRBD1	-	15	TGTGCCAGCAGCTCGGGACAGGGTGGACGGGAGACCCAGTACTTC	CASSSGQGGRETQYF
TRBJ2-1	TRBV18	-	-	16	TGTGCCAGCTCACCGACCCCCGGGGGTGATTACAATGAGCAGTTCTTC	CASSPTPGGDYNEQFF
TRBJ2-4	TRBV6-5	TRBD2	-	15	TGTGCCAGCAGTTACTCCGCGGGGGGGCCGAACATTCAGTACTTC	CASSYSAGGPNIQYF
TRBJ2-1	TRBV6-5	TRBD2	-	14	TGTGCCAGCAGTTACGTGGGCGGGGGAAATGAGCAGTTCTTC	CASSYVGGGNEQFF
TRBJ2-2	TRBV2	-	-	12	TGTGCCAGCAGCACGACAGCCGGGGAGCTGTTTTTT	CASSTTAGELFF
TRBJ1-5	TRBV2	TRBD1	-	15	TGTGCCAGCAGTGGACAGGGCTTCGGCAATCAGCCCCAGCATTTT	CASSGQGFGNQPQHF
TRBJ1-3	TRBV9	-	-	15	TGTGCCAGCAGCGTAGCTCAGGGTGCTGGAAACACCATATATTTT	CASSVAQGAGNTIYF
TRBJ1-1	TRBV5-1	TRBD1	-	17	TGCGCCAGCAGCTTGGCCCGCAGGGGGTATACGAACACTGAAGCTTTCTTT	CASSLARRGYTNTEAFF
TRBJ2-5	TRBV7-9	TRBD2	-	14	TGTGCCAGCAGCCCGGGACTAGCGGGGGAGACCCAGTACTTC	CASSPGLAGETQYF
TRBJ2-7	TRBV5-1	TRBD1	-	15	TGCGCCAGCAGCTTGGGGGGGGACAGGGTGTACGAGCAGTACTTC	CASSLGGDRVYEQYF
TRBJ2-1	TRBV6-4	TRBD2	-	15	TGTGCCAGCAGTGACTCAAGCGGGGGGGCTTATGAGCAGTTCTTC	CASSDSSGGAYEQFF
TRBJ1-6	TRBV5-1	-	few	15	TGCGCCAGCAGCTTGGTGGGACACATCAATTCACCCCTCCACTTT	CASSLVGHINSPLHF
TRBJ2-1	TRBV2	TRBD1	-	13	TGTGCCAACCGGGACAGGTCCTACAATGAGCAGTTCTTC	CANRDRSYNEQFF
TRBJ1-1	TRBV18	TRBD1	-	14	TGTGCCAGCTCACTCGGACAGGGTGCGGGTGAAGCTTTCTTT	CASSLGQGAGEAFF
TRBJ1-2	TRBV19	TRBD1	-	12	TGTGCCGCATGGACAGGGTGGTATGGCTACACCTTC	CAAWTGWYGYTF
TRBJ2-1	TRBV29-1	-	-	13	TGCAGCGTTGTTCCTCGTCGGGACAATGAGCAGTTCTTC	CSVVPRRDNEQFF
TRBJ1-6	TRBV27	-	-	16	TGTGCCAGCACCCCGAGCGGACGGAGTAATAATTCACCCCTCCACTTT	CASTPSGRSNNSPLHF
TRBJ1-5	TRBV7-2	-	-	15	TGTGCCAGCAGCTTAATGGGCCAGATCAATCAGCCCCAGCATTTT	CASSLMGQINQPQHF
TRBJ2-3	TRBV6-4	TRBD2	-	15	TGTGCCAGCAGTGACGAGGCGGGGGGCACAGATACGCAGTATTTT	CASSDEAGGTDTQYF
TRBJ1-2	TRBV7-3	TRBD1	-	17	TGTGCCAGCAGCTCCCTCCCGCAGGACAGGGTAGACTATGGCTACACCTTC	CASSSLPQDRVDYGYTF
TRBJ2-1	TRBV7-6	TRBD2	few	15	TGTGCCAGCAGCCCTCGGGGAGGGTGGGGTAATGAGCAGTTCTTC	CASSPRGGWGNEQFF
TRBJ1-6	TRBV10-3	-	-	15	TGTGCCATCAGTGAAGAGAGCTCCTATAATTCACCCCTCCACTTT	CAISEESSYNSPLHF
TRBJ2-7	TRBV7-6	-	-	12	TGTGCCAGCAGCTTAGGGCAGTACGAGCAGTACTTC	CASSLGQYEQYF
TRBJ1-5	TRBV19	-	-	13	TGTGCCAGTAGTCCCTCCCTTAATCAGCCCCAGCATTTT	CASSPSLNQPQHF
TRBJ1-1	TRBV19	-	-	12	TGTGCCAGTAGAGGGGGGAACACTGAAGCTTTCTTT	CASRGGNTEAFF
TRBJ1-1	TRBV5-6	TRBD1	once	13	TGTGCCAGCAGCATTGACAGGGAAACTGAAGCTTTCTTT	CASSIDRETEAFF
TRBJ1-1	TRBV19	TRBD1	-	15	TGTGCCAGTACTTCACAGGGGGCAACCCACCGTGAAGCTTTCTTT	CASTSQGATHREAFF
TRBJ1-1	TRBV5-1	-	-	14	TGCGCCAGCAGTTTGGACGGTGTCAACACTGAAGCTTTCTTT	CASSLDGVNTEAFF
TRBJ1-6	TRBV15	-	once	12	TGTGCCACCAGCACCCCCGGAGGGAAACTCCACTTT	CATSTPGGKLHF
TRBJ2-7	TRBV6-1	TRBD2	-	13	TGTGCCAGCGGGCGCGGGGGGTCCTACGAGCAGTACTTC	CASGRGGSYEQYF
TRBJ1-2	TRBV5-4	-	-	13	TGTGCCAGCAGCTTTCGAGGAGCGGATGGCTACACCTTC	CASSFRGADGYTF
TRBJ1-1	TRBV7-9	-	-	14	TGTGCCAGCAGCTTACATCGGGGAGGAACTGAAGCTTTCTTT	CASSLHRGGTEAFF